The sequence of this TCR beta chain was determined in a study of cytomegalovirus exposure and HLA in healthy donors (dated by TCRdb to 2015 to 2018). Concerning the study at large: An earlier analysis of several hundred of the donors reported about 300 Gb of sequence data and 90 million to 120 million unique TCR beta sequences obtained from about 179 million T cells. Roughly 310 gigabases of sequencing data and approximately 84 million unique TCR sequences were included in an early release covering several hundred HLA-typed donors. The genetic ancestry cluster associated with self-reported Caucasian donors included about four fifths of the roughly 400 genotyped donors. The study aimed to test whether cataloging public T cell receptors could reveal signatures of past pathogen exposure. The study profiled the T cell repertoires of approximately 700 subjects by immunosequencing and related them to cytomegalovirus serostatus. Besides the first cohort of about 730 subjects, a separate validation cohort made up of around 120 different subjects was used. The study combined high-throughput TCR immunosequencing, statistical association of individual TCRs with disease status, and machine learning to predict cytomegalovirus infection status. A later analysis re-analyzed previously published TCR beta repertoires from several hundred donors and added high-resolution HLA genotyping to study TCR occurrence patterns. Rather than using new phenotypic data, the later analysis identified candidate immune exposures from TCR beta sequences and from how often those sequences occurred across donors. In an earlier analysis of 500 to 650 of the donors, high-throughput TCR beta sequencing was used to judge whether each TCR beta V gene segment behaved as functional or pseudogenic. Donor age, sex, ethnicity and CMV serostatus were compiled alongside the repertoire data. A later genetic analysis used genome-wide SNP genotypes for about 65% of the 666 donors, treating that subset as a discovery cohort. All discovery cohort repertoires had been generated using a single sequencing platform. Class I and class II HLA loci were covered by the typing at four-digit resolution. The number of typed donors differed by locus: about 629-630 for A, B, C, DRB1 and DQB1; approximately 540 for DQA1; 606 for DPA1; and roughly 490 for DPB1. Because of strong linkage in the cohort, roughly five DR-DQ haplotypes were treated as single units for association and clustering. On average, around 240,000 unique TCR beta nucleotide sequences were sequenced per donor among about 400 genotyped donors of the cohort, with roughly 18% of those sequences being non-productive. General findings and caveats noted by the study authors: A further reported finding was that TCR beta sequences accurately predicted the HLA-A and HLA-B alleles for most subjects in the first cohort. The classifier was reported to diagnose cytomegalovirus status with high specificity and sensitivity in both the original cohort and the validation cohort. The cohort was sequenced for TCR beta chains only, and without alpha or paired-chain data the features that could be detected were limited. An earlier analysis of roughly 570 of the donors showed that most TCR beta V segments appeared in productive rearrangements either about 87% or about 30% of the time, which broadly matched IMGT annotations. In the study, 150 to 200 TCR beta chains were listed as associated with cytomegalovirus. A later analysis found that TCR association rates varied across HLA loci, with DRB1 alleles showing the most associated TCRs and HLA-C alleles the fewest. Correlated functional status among segregating V segments might reflect linkage disequilibrium, but an unknown experimental factor could not be ruled out. Because the 87-base-pair reads could not distinguish some IMGT-functional V segments, including TRBV6-2 and TRBV6-3, those segments were excluded. In a later analysis, most CMV-associated TCR beta chains were found to appear HLA-restricted, with HLA associations seemingly driven largely by CMV exposure. Strong co-occurrence of HLA alleles, especially DR and DQ, made assigning TCR associations to individual alleles difficult. A cluster of highly shared sequence variants was judged likely to be a technical artifact of the sequencing pipeline. Specific HLA alleles were associated with 16,951 TCR beta sequences at a false discovery rate of 0.05 in a later analysis. Because HLA typing was unavailable for some donors at each locus, only the typed subset was used in association tests. The authors suggested that the approach could potentially be extended to other disease states and immunological phenotypes. About 17 rarely observed V segments, including chromosome 9 orphons, were excluded from the earlier analysis of approximately 500 of the donors because counts were too low. Compared with the approximately 710-donor mean, donors in an Asian-associated ancestry cluster had fewer N-insertions in productive TCRs, according to a later genetic analysis. A later genetic analysis associated a missense DCLRE1C variant with V-gene and J-gene trimming of TCR beta chains, and an independent cohort replicated the association. The presence/absence analyses assumed that sequencing depth was roughly uniform across donors, and that assumption may not be true. In a later analysis, HLA-associated TCR beta chains showed more clonal expansion and lower generation probabilities than non-associated chains that were equally common. The only immune exposure information available for the cohort was CMV serostatus. A later analysis reported that several top co-occurrence clusters appeared linked to parvovirus B19, influenza, CMV and Epstein-Barr virus. Most TCR sequences were seen in very few donors, while some public TCRs were found in many individuals. A few of the identified cytomegalovirus-associated TCR beta chains were confirmed in vitro to be specific for cytomegalovirus antigens.

Libraries were prepared through the immunoSEQ multiplex PCR assay. A mixture of 60 forward primers for TCR Vbeta segments and 13 reverse primers for TCR Jbeta segments was used in the multiplex PCR. The CDR3 region of rearranged TCR beta genes was amplified from genomic DNA with a multiplex PCR assay. On the Illumina HiSeq System, the amplified TCR beta libraries were sequenced as 87-base-pair reads. Per the source publication's procedure: Across the 500 to 850 repertoires, a later analysis counted about 81 million unique TCR beta chains, some 11 million of which were shared by at least two donors. Raw reads were error-corrected and collapsed into unique sequences with a nearest-neighbor algorithm that merged closely related sequences to remove PCR and sequencing errors. V, D and J gene segments were assigned by aligning CDR3 sequences to IMGT reference sequences. For a sequence to be retained, a match of at least six nucleotides was required to both a V gene segment and a J gene segment. Rearrangements were classified as productive when the CDR3 lacked stop codons and remained in frame with V and J, and all other rearrangements were classified as non-productive. CDR3 was defined according to IMGT convention as the region running from the second conserved V-encoded cysteine to the conserved J-encoded phenylalanine. In an earlier analysis of around 540 of the donors, sequences lacking an unambiguous match to a single V gene segment were excluded. An earlier analysis of some 500 of the donors classified V segments as functional when productive rearrangements were above 56.7% and as segregating when the standard deviation between donors was above 5%. A statistical classification framework was built for diagnosing cytomegalovirus status from the catalog of TCR beta chain sequences. In a later analysis, TCR nucleotide sequences were compared against IMGT/GENE-DB human TR gene sequences so that V and J genes could be assigned. Using the TCRdist pipeline, a later analysis assigned CDR3 sequences along with most-parsimonious VDJ recombination scenarios. A later analysis defined each TCR beta chain by its CDR3 amino acid sequence plus V-gene family, and excluded reads lacking a unique V-gene family. To address suspected cross-contamination and a sequencing artifact, a later analysis removed around 600 highly shared, low-generation-probability nucleotide sequences. A later analysis calculated a clonal expansion index for each public chain from normalized within-repertoire ranks of inferred template counts. Generation probabilities in a later analysis came from a VDJ recombination model fitted to out-of-frame rearrangements, and those results were checked against IGoR. A later analysis scored TCR-TCR, TCR-HLA and TCR-CMV co-occurrence with hypergeometric tests, applying a repertoire-size bias correction to TCR pairs. A later analysis estimated false discovery rates by permuting HLA or CMV assignments 20 times. In a later analysis, co-occurring TCRs were grouped with DBSCAN, and TCRdist sequence similarity was added when clustering was performed within HLA-allele-positive subsets. Repertoires with fewer than 30,000 or more than 120,000 public chains, plus five repertoires with anomalous nucleotide sharing, were excluded from co-occurrence clustering. TCRdb re-hosts the immuneACCESS table, in-frame sequences only. Its copies lack some clones; in the studies checked, an unresolved V gene accounts for under half of them, and the cause for the rest is not known. V and J calls and clone size are as listed in that table; D and trimming were resolved from the DNA. In all, the sample holds about 160,000 clones, and about four fifths of those were seen once. The ten largest account for roughly 1.6% of the sample.

CDR1 and CDR2 (MDHEN, SYDVKM) derive from the germline V gene. The cysteine opens and the phenylalanine closes a CDR3 of 14 amino acids. Only the CDR3 DNA stays, 42 bases, in frame from base 1. Trimming costs V 5 bases and J 4 bases, and their ends lie 15 bases apart. The cohort consisted of some 670 healthy bone marrow donors. Cohort members were all nominally healthy when sampled, although unrecorded immune exposures were likely present. The donor was CMV seropositive and belonged to the group of 250 to 300 seropositive cohort members. A peripheral blood sample was collected from each donor, and TCR beta sequencing was performed on peripheral blood mononuclear cells. The Qiagen DNeasy Blood Extraction Kit was used to extract genomic DNA from the blood cell samples. In regard to this clone: Its recognized antigen is unknown. Base quality data are lacking; no much larger clone is found one base away.

Sequencing input: PBMCs. The origin of this receptor is a girl between 10 and 17 years old in good health and CMV-seropositive. The rearranged segments are TRBV28 and TRBJ2-7; perhaps TRBD2 is the D gene, with 5 bases matching. The DNA sequence follows: TGTGCCAGCAGTCCCAGGCGGGTAACTTACGAGCAGTACTTC. It translates to CASSPRRVTYEQYF.